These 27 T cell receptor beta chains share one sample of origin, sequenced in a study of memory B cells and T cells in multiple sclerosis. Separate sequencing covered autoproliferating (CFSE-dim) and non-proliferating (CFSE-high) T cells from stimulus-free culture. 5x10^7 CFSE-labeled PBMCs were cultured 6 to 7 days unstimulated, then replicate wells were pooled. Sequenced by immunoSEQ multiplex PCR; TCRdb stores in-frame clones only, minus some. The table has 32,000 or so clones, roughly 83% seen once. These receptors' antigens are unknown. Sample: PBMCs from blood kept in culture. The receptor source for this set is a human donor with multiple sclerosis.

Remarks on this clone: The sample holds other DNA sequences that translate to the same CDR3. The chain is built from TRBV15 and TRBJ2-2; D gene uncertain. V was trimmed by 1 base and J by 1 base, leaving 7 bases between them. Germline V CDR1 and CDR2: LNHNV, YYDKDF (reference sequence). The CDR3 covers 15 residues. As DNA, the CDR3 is TGTGCCACCAGCAGAGTGGGATTGAACACCGGGGAGCTGTTTTTT. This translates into CATSRVGLNTGELFF.

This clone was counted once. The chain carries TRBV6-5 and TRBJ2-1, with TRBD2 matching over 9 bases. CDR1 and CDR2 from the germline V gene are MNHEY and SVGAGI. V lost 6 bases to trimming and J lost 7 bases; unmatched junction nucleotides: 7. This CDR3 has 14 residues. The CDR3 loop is CASSLGGRGNEQFF. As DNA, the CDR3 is TGTGCCAGCAGCCTGGGCGGGAGGGGTAATGAGCAGTTCTTC.

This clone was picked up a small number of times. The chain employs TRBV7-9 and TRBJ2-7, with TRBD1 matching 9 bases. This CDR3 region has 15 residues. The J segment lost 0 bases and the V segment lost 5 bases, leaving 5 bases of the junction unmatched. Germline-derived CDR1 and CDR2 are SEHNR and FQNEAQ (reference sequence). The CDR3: CASSPRDRVSYEQYF. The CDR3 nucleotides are TGTGCCAGCAGCCCCCGGGACAGGGTCTCCTACGAGCAGTACTTC.

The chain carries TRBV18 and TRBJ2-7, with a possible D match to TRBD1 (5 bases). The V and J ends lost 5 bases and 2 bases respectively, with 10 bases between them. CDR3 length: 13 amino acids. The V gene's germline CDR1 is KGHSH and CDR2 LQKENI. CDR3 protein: CASSTTGTYEQYF. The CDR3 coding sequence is TGTGCCAGCTCAACCACAGGAACCTACGAGCAGTACTTC.

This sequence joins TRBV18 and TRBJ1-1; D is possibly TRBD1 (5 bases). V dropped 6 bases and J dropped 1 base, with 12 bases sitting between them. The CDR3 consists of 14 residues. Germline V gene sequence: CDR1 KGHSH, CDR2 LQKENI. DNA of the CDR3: TGTGCCAGCTCCCTCGACAGAGGGAACACTGAAGCTTTCTTT. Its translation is CASSLDRGNTEAFF.

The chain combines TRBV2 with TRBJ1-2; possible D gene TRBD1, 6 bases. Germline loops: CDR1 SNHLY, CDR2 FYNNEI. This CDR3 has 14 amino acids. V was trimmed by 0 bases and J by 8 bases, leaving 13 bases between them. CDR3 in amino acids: CASSEARTVGGYTF. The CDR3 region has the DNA TGTGCCAGCAGTGAAGCAAGGACAGTTGGGGGCTACACCTTC.

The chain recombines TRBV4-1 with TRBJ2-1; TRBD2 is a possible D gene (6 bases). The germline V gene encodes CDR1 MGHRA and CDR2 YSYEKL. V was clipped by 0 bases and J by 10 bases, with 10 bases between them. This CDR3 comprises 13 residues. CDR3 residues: CASSQELAGEQFF. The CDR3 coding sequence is TGCGCCAGCAGCCAAGAACTCGCGGGAGAGCAGTTCTTC.

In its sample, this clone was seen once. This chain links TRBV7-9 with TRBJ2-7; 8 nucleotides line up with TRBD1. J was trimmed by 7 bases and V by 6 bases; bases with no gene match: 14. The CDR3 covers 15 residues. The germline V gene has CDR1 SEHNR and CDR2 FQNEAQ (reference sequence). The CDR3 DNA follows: TGTGCCAGCAGACCTAACAGGGGGATGGTGGGTGAGCAGTACTTC. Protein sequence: CASRPNRGMVGEQYF.

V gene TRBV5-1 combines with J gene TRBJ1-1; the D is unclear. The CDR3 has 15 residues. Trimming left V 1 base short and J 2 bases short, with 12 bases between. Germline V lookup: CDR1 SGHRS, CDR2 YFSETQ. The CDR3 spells CASSLTGRTNTEAFF. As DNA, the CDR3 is TGCGCCAGCAGCTTGACTGGTAGGACTAACACTGAAGCTTTCTTT. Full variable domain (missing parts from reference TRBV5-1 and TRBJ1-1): KAGVTQTPRYLIKTRGQQVTLSCSPISGHRSVSWYQQTPGQGLQFLFEYFSETQRNKGNFPGRFSGRQFSNSRSEMNVSTLELGDSALYLCASSLTGRTNTEAFFGQGTRLTVV.

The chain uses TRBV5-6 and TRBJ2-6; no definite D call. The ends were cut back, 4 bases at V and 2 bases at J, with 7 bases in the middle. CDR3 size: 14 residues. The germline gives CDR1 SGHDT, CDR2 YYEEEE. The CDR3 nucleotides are TGTGCCAGCAGCCCCCGCCCTGGGGCCAACGTCCTGACTTTC. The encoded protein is CASSPRPGANVLTF.

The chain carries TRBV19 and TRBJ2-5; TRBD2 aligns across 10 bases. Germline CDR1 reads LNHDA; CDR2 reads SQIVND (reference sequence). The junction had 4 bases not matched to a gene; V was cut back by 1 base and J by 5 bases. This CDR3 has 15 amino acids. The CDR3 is CASSIALAGAETQYF. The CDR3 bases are TGTGCCAGTAGTATAGCCCTAGCGGGGGCGGAGACCCAGTACTTC.

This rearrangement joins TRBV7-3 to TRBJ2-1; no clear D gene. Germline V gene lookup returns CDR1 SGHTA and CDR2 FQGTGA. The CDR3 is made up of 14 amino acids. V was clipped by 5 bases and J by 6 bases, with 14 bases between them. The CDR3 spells CASSPQGNANEQFF. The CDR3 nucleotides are TGTGCCAGCAGCCCTCAAGGGAACGCCAATGAGCAGTTCTTC. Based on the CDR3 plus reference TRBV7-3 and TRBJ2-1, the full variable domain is GAGVSQTPSNKVTEKGKYVELRCDPISGHTALYWYRQSLGQGPEFLIYFQGTGAADDSGLPNDRFFAVRPEGSVSTLKIQRTERGDSAVYLCASSPQGNANEQFFGPGTRLTVL.

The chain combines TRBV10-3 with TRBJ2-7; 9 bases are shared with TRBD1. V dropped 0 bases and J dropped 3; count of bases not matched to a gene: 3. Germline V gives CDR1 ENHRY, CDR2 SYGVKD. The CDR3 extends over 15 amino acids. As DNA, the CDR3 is TGTGCCATCAGTGAGTCGACAGGGGGTGGCTACGAGCAGTACTTC. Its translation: CAISESTGGGYEQYF.

In DNA, the CDR3 is TGCGCCAGCAGCTTGAGCGGGAGTAGGCAAGAGACCCAGTACTTC. Protein product: CASSLSGSRQETQYF. This sequence joins TRBV5-1 and TRBJ2-5; TRBD2 matches at 8 bases. The V gene's germline CDR1 is SGHRS and CDR2 YFSETQ. Unmatched junction bases numbered 4, after V lost 1 base and J lost 2 bases. This CDR3 has 15 amino acids. Supplemented by reference TRBV5-1 and TRBJ2-5, the full variable domain reads KAGVTQTPRYLIKTRGQQVTLSCSPISGHRSVSWYQQTPGQGLQFLFEYFSETQRNKGNFPGRFSGRQFSNSRSEMNVSTLELGDSALYLCASSLSGSRQETQYFGPGTRLLVL.

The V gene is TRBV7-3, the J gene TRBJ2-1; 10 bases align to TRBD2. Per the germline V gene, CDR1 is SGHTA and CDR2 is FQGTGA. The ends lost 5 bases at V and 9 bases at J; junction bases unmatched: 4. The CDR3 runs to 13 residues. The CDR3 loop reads CASSPSSGGEQFF. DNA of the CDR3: TGTGCCAGCAGCCCCTCTAGCGGGGGTGAGCAGTTCTTC. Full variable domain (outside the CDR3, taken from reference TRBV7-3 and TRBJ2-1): GAGVSQTPSNKVTEKGKYVELRCDPISGHTALYWYRQSLGQGPEFLIYFQGTGAADDSGLPNDRFFAVRPEGSVSTLKIQRTERGDSAVYLCASSPSSGGEQFFGPGTRLTVL.

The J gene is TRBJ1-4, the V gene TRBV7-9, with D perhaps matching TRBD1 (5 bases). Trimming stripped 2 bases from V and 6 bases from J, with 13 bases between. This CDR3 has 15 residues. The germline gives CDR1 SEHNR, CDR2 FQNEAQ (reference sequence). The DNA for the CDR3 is TGTGCCAGCAGCTTAAGCCGGGACGGGGATGAAAAACTGTTTTTT. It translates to CASSLSRDGDEKLFF.

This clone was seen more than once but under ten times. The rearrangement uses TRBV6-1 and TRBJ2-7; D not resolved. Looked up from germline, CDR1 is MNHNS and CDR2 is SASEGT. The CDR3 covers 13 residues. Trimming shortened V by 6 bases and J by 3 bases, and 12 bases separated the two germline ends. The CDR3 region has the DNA TGTGCCAGCAGCCAGACCGGTTACTACGAGCAGTACTTC. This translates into CASSQTGYYEQYF.

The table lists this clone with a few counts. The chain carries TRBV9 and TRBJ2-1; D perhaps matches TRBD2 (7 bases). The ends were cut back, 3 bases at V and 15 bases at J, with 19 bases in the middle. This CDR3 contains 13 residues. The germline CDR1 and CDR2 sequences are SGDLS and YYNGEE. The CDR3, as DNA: TGTGCCAGCAGCGAAGCAAGCGGAGGGGGGGGGTTCTTC. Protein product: CASSEASGGGGFF.

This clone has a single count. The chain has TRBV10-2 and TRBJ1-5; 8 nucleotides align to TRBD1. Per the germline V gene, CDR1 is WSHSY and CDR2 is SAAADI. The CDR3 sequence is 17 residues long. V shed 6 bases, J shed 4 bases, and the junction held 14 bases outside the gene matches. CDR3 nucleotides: TGCGCCAGCAGCCTTGGACAGGGACAAATAATTAATCAGCCCCAGCATTTT. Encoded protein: CASSLGQGQIINQPQHF.

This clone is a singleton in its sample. The CDR3 nucleotides are TGCGCCAGCAGCTTGGTATCCCCCCTCGAGCAGTACTTC. Translated: CASSLVSPLEQYF. V and J are TRBV5-1 and TRBJ2-7; D is uncertain. The V and J ends lost 0 bases and 6 bases respectively, with 10 bases between them. This CDR3 region has 13 residues. CDR1 is SGHRS, CDR2 YFSETQ, per germline.

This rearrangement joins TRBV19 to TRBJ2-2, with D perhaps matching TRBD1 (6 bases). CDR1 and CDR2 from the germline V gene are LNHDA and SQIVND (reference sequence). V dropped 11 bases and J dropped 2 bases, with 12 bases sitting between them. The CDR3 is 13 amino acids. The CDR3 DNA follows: TGTGCCTCGGGACACCAAAACACCGGGGAGCTGTTTTTT. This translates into CASGHQNTGELFF.

As DNA, the CDR3 is TGTGCCAGCATGCTCAATAGCAATCAGCCCCAGCATTTT. Amino acid sequence: CASMLNSNQPQHF. The V call is TRBV2, the J call TRBJ1-5; D unresolved. The V gene lost 7 bases and the J gene lost 0 bases, with 7 bases spanning the gap. Germline V gene data show CDR1 as SNHLY and CDR2 as FYNNEI. The CDR3 is 13 residues long.

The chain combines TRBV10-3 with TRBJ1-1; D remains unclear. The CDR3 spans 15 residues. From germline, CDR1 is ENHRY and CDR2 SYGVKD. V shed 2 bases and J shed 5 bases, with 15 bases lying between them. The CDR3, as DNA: TGTGCCATCAGTGAGCCGAAACTATCCCAAACTGAAGCTTTCTTT. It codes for CAISEPKLSQTEAFF.

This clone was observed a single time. The CDR3 is CAITPGGMNTEAFF. CDR3 sequence (DNA): TGTGCCATCACGCCCGGCGGTATGAACACTGAAGCTTTCTTT. The V and J genes are TRBV2 and TRBJ1-1, with D uncertain. Germline V gives CDR1 SNHLY, CDR2 FYNNEI. This CDR3 contains 14 residues. V lost 10 bases, J lost 0 bases, and 15 bases lay in between.

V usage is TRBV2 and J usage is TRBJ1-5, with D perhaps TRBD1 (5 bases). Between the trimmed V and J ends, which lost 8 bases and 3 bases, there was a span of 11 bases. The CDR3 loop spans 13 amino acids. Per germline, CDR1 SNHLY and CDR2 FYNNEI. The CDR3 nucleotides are TGTGCCAGCGGGGACCAGTTCAATCAGCCCCAGCATTTT. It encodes CASGDQFNQPQHF.

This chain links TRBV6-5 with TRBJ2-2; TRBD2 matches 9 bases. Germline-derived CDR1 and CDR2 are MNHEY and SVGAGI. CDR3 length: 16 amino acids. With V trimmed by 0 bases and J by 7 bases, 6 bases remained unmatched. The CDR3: CASSYSAAGGGGELFF. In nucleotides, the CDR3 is TGTGCCAGCAGTTACTCAGCAGCGGGGGGCGGCGGGGAGCTGTTTTTT.

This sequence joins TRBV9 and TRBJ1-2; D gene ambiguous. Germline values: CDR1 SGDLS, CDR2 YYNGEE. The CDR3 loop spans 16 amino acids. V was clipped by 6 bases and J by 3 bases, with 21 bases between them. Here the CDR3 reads CASKDTRGIVDYGYTF. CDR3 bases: TGTGCCAGCAAGGATACCCGAGGGATCGTGGACTATGGCTACACCTTC.